This T cell receptor (beta chain) was identified in a study of tumor-infiltrating lymphocytes in primary liver carcinoma. Across the study: Roughly 3.5 to 7.13 million productive TCRbeta reads were obtained per sample, with similar numbers across tissue types. The study, taken as a whole, reports: The top-250-clone fraction was significantly higher in tumors than in blood (p = 0.039).

Remarks on this clonotype: Its specificity is not known. One end of the junction does not line up with germline, which may come from a read error.

This CDR3 spans 16 amino acids. The germline gives CDR1 ENHRY, CDR2 SYGVKD. For each extraction, RNA and DNA were obtained together from about 20-30 mg of unsorted bulk tissue. Every tumor was sampled at five separate regions. With around 490 ng total RNA as template and a constant-region primer, TCR beta cDNA was made. Modified slightly, ARM-PCR produced TCR beta libraries over three nested multiplex PCR rounds. Rounds one and two of PCR, each of approximately 11 cycles, were primed with TRBV1-TRBV30 forward primers and a C-beta reverse primer. Via MiXCR, TCRdb re-called the multiplex PCR reads, giving one row per CDR3 protein. The sample has fewer than 75,000 distinct CDR3 sequences, over 60% seen once.

J is TRBJ2-2 and V is TRBV10-3; either TRBD1 or TRBD2 may fit D (5 bases each). The TCR originated in a man aged 40-55 years with primary liver carcinoma and hepatitis B virus infection. Sequencing was done on a sample of liver tumor tissue from sampling region 4. Subset here: tumor region T4, right-lateral pole. CDR3 protein: CTIMGTEGGNTGELVF. DNA of the CDR3: TGTACCATCATGGGGACGGAAGGTGGGAACACCGGGGAGCTGGTTTTT.